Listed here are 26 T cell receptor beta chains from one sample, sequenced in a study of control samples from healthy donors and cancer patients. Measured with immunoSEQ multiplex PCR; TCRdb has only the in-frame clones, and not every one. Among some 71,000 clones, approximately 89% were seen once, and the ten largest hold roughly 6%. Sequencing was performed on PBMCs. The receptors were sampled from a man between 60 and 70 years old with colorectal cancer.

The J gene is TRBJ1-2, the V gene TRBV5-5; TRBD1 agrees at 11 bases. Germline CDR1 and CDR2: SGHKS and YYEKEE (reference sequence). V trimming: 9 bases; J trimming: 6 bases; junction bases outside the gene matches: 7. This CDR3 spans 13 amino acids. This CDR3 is CATRRTGGNGYTF. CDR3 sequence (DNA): TGTGCCACCCGACGGACAGGGGGCAATGGCTACACCTTC.

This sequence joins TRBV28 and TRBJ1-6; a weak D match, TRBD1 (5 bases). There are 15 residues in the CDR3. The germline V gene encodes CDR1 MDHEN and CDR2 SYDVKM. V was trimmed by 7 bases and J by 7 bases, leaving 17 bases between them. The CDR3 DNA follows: TGTGCCAGCAACACCCCCGGGACCGCAAATTCACCCCTCCACTTT. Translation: CASNTPGTANSPLHF.

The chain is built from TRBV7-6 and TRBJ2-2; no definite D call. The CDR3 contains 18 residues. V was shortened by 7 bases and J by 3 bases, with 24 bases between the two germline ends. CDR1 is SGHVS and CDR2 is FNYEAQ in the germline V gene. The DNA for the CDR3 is TGTGCCAGCACCCTCGAGGCCAGAAGTGGAAGGTACACCGGGGAGCTGTTTTTT. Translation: CASTLEARSGRYTGELFF.

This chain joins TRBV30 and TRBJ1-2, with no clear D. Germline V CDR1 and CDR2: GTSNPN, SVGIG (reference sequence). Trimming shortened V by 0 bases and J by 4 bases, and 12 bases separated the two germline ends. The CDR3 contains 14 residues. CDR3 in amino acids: CAWSVLNSVYGYTF. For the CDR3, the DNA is TGTGCCTGGAGTGTACTAAACAGTGTCTATGGCTACACCTTC.

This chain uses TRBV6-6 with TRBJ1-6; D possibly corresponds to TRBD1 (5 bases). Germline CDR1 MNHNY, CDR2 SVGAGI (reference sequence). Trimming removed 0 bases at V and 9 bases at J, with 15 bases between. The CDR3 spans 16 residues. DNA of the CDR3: TGTGCCAGCAGTTACTCGGGGGAGTTCGGAGGTTCACCCCTCCACTTT. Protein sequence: CASSYSGEFGGSPLHF.

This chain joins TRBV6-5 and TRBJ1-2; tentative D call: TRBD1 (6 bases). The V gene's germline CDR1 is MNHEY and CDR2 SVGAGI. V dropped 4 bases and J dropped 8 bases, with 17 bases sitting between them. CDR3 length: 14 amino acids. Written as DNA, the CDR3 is TGTGCCAGCAGTTCCCCCGGGGGCTCAAAGGGCTACACCTTC. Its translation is CASSSPGGSKGYTF.

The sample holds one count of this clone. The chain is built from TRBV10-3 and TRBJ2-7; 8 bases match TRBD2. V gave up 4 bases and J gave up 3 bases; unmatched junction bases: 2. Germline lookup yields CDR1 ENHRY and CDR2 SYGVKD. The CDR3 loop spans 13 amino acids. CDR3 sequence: CAISVSGVYEQYF. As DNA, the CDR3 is TGTGCCATCAGTGTTAGCGGGGTCTACGAGCAGTACTTC.

This CDR3 reads CASSAGGTDTQYF. CDR3 bases: TGTGCCAGCAGTGCGGGGGGCACAGATACGCAGTATTTT. The chain is built from TRBV6-4 and TRBJ2-3; TRBD2 might be the D (6 bases). In germline, CDR1 is MRHNA, CDR2 SNTAGT. There are 13 residues in the CDR3. Trimming took off 4 bases at V and 1 base at J, with 6 bases between the two ends.

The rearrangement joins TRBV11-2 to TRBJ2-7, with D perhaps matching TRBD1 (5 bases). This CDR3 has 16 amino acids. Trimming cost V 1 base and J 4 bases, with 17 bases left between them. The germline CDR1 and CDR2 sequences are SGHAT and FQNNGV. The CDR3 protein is CASSLVYRGLFYEQYF. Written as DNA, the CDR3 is TGTGCCAGCAGCTTAGTATATAGGGGTTTATTTTACGAGCAGTACTTC.

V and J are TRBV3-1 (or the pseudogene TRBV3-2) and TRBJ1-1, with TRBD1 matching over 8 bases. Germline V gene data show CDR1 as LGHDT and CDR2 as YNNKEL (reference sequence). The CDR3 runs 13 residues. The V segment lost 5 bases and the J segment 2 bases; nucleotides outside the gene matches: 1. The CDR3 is CASSGQGNTEAFF. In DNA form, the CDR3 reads TGTGCCAGCAGCGGACAGGGTAACACTGAAGCTTTCTTT.

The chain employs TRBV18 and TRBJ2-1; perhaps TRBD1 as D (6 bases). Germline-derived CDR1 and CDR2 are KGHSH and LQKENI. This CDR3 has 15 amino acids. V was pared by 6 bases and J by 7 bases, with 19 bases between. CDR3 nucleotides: TGTGCCAGCTCGCCAATGCAGGGGTCGGGTAATGAGCAGTTCTTC. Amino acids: CASSPMQGSGNEQFF.

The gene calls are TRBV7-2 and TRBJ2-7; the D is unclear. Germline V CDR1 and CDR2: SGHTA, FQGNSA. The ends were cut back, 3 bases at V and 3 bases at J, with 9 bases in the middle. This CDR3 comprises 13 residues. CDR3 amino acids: CASSLAIGYEQYF. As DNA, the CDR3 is TGTGCCAGCAGCTTGGCTATTGGCTACGAGCAGTACTTC.

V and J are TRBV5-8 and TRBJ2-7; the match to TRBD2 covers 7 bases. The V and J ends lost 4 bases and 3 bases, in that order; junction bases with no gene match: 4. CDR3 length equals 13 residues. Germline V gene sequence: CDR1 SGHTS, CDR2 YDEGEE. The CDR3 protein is CASSPGLVYEQYF. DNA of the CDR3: TGTGCCAGCAGCCCTGGACTAGTCTACGAGCAGTACTTC.

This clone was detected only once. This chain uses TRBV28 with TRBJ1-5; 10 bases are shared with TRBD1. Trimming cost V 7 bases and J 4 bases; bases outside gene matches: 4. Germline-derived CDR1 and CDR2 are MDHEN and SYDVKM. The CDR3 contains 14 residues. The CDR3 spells CASTPDRGNQPQHF. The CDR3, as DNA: TGTGCCAGCACCCCGGACAGGGGGAATCAGCCCCAGCATTTT. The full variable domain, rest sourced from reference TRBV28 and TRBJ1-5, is DVKVTQSSRYLVKRTGEKVFLECVQDMDHENMFWYRQDPGLGLRLIYFSYDVKMKEKGDIPEGYSVSREKKERFSLILESASTNQTSMYLCASTPDRGNQPQHFGDGTRLSIL.

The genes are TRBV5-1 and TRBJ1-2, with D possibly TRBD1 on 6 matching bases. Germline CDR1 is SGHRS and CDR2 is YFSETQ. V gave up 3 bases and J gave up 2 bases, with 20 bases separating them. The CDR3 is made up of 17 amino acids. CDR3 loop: CASSWNPGQVDNYGYTF. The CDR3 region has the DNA TGCGCCAGCAGCTGGAACCCGGGACAAGTAGACAACTATGGCTACACCTTC.

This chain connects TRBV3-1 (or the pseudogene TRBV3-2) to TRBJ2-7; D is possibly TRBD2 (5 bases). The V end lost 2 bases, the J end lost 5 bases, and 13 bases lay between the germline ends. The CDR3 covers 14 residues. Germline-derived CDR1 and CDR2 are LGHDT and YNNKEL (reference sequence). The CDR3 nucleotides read TGTGCCAGCAGCCAAAGGGCAGGACTTAACGAGCAGTACTTC. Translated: CASSQRAGLNEQYF.

CDR3 protein: CASSLAFGDNNSPLHF. DNA for the CDR3: TGTGCCAGCAGCTTGGCTTTCGGGGATAATAATTCACCCCTCCACTTT. V and J are TRBV5-6 and TRBJ1-6; D remains unclear. Germline-derived CDR1 and CDR2 are SGHDT and YYEEEE. This CDR3 region has 16 residues. Trimming stripped 0 bases from V and 5 bases from J, with 12 bases between. The whole variable domain, filled in from reference TRBV5-6 and TRBJ1-6, reads DAGVTQSPTHLIKTRGQQVTLRCSPKSGHDTVSWYQQALGQGPQFIFQYYEEEERQRGNFPDRFSGHQFPNYSSELNVNALLLGDSALYLCASSLAFGDNNSPLHFGNGTRLTVT.

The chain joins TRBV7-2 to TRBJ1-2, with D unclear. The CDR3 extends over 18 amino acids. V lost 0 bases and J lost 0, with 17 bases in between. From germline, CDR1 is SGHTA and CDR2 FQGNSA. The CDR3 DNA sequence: TGTGCCAGCAGCTTAGCGTCGCGGGGTCCGGCTACTAACTATGGCTACACCTTC. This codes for CASSLASRGPATNYGYTF.

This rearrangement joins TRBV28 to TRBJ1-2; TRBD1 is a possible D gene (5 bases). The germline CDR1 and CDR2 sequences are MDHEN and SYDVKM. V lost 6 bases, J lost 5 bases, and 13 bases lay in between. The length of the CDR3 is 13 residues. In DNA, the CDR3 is TGTGCCAGCAGGGGGACCCCTTTATATGGCTACACCTTC. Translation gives CASRGTPLYGYTF.

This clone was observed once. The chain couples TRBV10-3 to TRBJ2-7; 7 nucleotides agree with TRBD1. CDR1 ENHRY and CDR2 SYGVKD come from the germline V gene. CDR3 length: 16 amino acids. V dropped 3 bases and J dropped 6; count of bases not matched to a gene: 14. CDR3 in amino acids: CAISDPGGGYGAEQYF. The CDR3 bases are TGTGCCATCAGTGACCCAGGGGGTGGGTATGGGGCCGAGCAGTACTTC.

The CDR3 loop is CTSSQAGTGEFGALHF. The DNA for the CDR3 is TGCACCAGCAGCCAAGCCGGGACAGGGGAGTTCGGGGCCCTCCACTTT. The V gene is TRBV1, the J gene TRBJ1-6; TRBD1 is the table's D call, not checked against the DNA. TRBV1 is given as a pseudogene. The CDR3 extends over 16 amino acids.

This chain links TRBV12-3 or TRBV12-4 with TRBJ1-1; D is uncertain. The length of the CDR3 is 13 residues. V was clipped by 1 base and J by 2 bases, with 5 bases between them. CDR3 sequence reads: CASSLGVNTEAFF. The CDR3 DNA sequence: TGTGCCAGCAGTTTAGGGGTCAACACTGAAGCTTTCTTT.

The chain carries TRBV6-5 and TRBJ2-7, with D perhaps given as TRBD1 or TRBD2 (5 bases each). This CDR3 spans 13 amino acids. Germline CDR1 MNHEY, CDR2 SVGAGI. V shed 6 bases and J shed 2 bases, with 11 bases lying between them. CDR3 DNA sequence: TGTGCCAGCAGGCGGACGGGACCCTACGAGCAGTACTTC. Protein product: CASRRTGPYEQYF.

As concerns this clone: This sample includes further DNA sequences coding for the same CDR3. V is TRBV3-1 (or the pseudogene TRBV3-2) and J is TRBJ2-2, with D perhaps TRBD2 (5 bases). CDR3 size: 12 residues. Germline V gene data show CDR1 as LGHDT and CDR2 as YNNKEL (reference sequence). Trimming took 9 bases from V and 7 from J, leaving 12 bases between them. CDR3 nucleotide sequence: TGTGCCAGTTCGAGGGTGGGCGGGGAGCTGTTTTTT. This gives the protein CASSRVGGELFF.

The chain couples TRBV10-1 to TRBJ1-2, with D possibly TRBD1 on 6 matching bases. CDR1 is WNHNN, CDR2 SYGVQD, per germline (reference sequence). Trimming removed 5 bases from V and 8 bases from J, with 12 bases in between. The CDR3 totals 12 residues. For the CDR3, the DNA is TGCGCCAGCAGTTCCTCAGGGGTGGGCTACACCTTC. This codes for CASSSSGVGYTF.

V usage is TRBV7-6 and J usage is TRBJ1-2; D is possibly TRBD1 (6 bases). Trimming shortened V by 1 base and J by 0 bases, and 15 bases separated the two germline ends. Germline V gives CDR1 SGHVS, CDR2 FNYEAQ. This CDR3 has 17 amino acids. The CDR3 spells CASSLVGGGFANYGYTF. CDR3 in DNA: TGTGCCAGCAGCTTAGTTGGTGGGGGCTTCGCTAACTATGGCTACACCTTC.